A selection of T cell receptor beta chains follows, all from one sample in a study of blood T cell repertoires in COVID-19. Profiling relied on immunoSEQ multiplex PCR, and the TCRdb table lists in-frame clones only, not all of them. The sample holds approximately 280,000 clones, about nine tenths seen once. The sequenced material came from PBMCs or T cells enriched from blood (not recorded which). The receptors were gathered from a woman between 18 and 30 years old who had recovered from COVID-19. The CDR3 runs from the conserved cysteine through the conserved F or W. Each record gives: clone size, V gene, J gene, D gene, CDR3 protein, CDR3 DNA. D genes are given only for firm matches. Not all rows give a size; the values are once, few, many and, for expanded clones, a class.

.	TRBV30	TRBJ1-5	TRBD1	CAWSVLLTGTGKNQPQHF	TGTGCCTGGAGTGTACTACTCACCGGGACAGGGAAAAATCAGCCCCAGCATTTT
few	TRBV4-1	TRBJ2-1	TRBD1	CASSQRSGQGLHGEQFF	TGCGCCAGCAGCCAAAGGTCGGGACAGGGATTGCATGGTGAGCAGTTCTTC
.	TRBV27	TRBJ2-6	.	CASSLVAGANVLTF	TGTGCCAGCAGTTTAGTAGCTGGGGCCAACGTCCTGACTTTC
.	TRBV2	TRBJ1-2	.	CASRDNSRGWDGYTF	TGTGCCAGCAGGGACAACAGCAGGGGATGGGATGGCTACACCTTC
once	TRBV28	TRBJ2-2	TRBD1	CASSSLTGESGTGELFF	TGTGCCAGCAGTTCCCTGACAGGGGAAAGTGGTACCGGGGAGCTGTTTTTT
.	TRBV19	TRBJ1-2	.	CASSIVGQVANYGYTF	TGTGCCAGTAGTATTGTAGGACAAGTAGCTAACTATGGCTACACCTTC
.	TRBV28	TRBJ1-1	TRBD1	CASSFETGDLMNTEAFF	TGTGCCAGCAGTTTCGAGACAGGGGATCTCATGAACACTGAAGCTTTCTTT
once	TRBV27	TRBJ2-7	.	CASSLRGGTSYEQYF	TGTGCCAGCAGTTTACGCGGCGGAACCTCCTACGAGCAGTACTTC
.	TRBV12-3/TRBV12-4	TRBJ1-3	.	CASARIGGNTIYF	TGTGCCAGCGCCAGGATTGGTGGGAACACCATATATTTT
.	TRBV29-1	TRBJ1-4	.	CSVELEGTNEKLFF	TGCAGCGTGGAGCTTGAGGGTACTAATGAAAAACTGTTTTTT
.	TRBV24-1	TRBJ2-7	.	CATEGPQGYEQYF	TGTGCCACCGAAGGACCACAGGGATACGAGCAGTACTTC
.	TRBV5-5	TRBJ2-7	TRBD2	CASSLGLAGEYEQYF	TGTGCCAGCAGCTTGGGATTAGCGGGAGAGTACGAGCAGTACTTC
few	TRBV19	TRBJ1-2	.	CASSILTFNYGYTF	TGTGCCAGTAGTATTTTGACTTTTAACTATGGCTACACCTTC
.	TRBV11-3	TRBJ2-5	TRBD2	CASSLEAGGLETQYF	TGTGCCAGCAGCTTAGAAGCGGGGGGCCTTGAGACCCAGTACTTC
.	TRBV7-2	TRBJ2-3	TRBD2	CASSPAWTSGGLTDTQYF	TGTGCCAGCAGCCCCGCCTGGACTAGCGGGGGGCTCACAGATACGCAGTATTTT
.	TRBV27	TRBJ2-1	.	CDWCGRGYNEQFF	TGTGACTGGTGCGGACGGGGCTACAATGAGCAGTTCTTC
.	TRBV3-1/TRBV3-2	TRBJ2-2	.	CASSRGGRVKNTGELFF	TGTGCCAGCAGCCGGGGAGGCAGGGTGAAGAACACCGGGGAGCTGTTTTTT
.	TRBV7-2	TRBJ2-6	.	CASSPQGSGANVLTF	TGTGCCAGCAGCCCCCAGGGTTCTGGGGCCAACGTCCTGACTTTC
.	TRBV11-2	TRBJ2-1	.	CASSLVASSGFNEQFF	TGTGCCAGCAGCTTAGTCGCCTCGAGCGGCTTTAATGAGCAGTTCTTC
.	TRBV11-2	TRBJ2-7	.	CASGRGYPQYF	TGTGCCAGCGGCCGGGGATACCCTCAGTACTTC
.	TRBV27	TRBJ1-5	TRBD1	CASSHRPGTGSNQPQHF	TGTGCCAGCAGCCATCGTCCCGGGACAGGTAGCAATCAGCCCCAGCATTTT
.	TRBV7-2	TRBJ2-3	.	CASSLSTGSDTQYF	TGTGCCAGCAGCTTAAGTACGGGTTCAGATACGCAGTATTTT
.	TRBV7-9	TRBJ2-4	.	CASSPAKNIQYF	TGTGCCAGCTCCCCGGCCAAAAACATTCAGTACTTC
.	TRBV4-3	TRBJ1-2	.	CASSQDRGRVRGYTF	TGCGCCAGCAGCCAAGATAGGGGCAGGGTTCGTGGCTACACCTTC
.	TRBV9	TRBJ2-1	TRBD1	CASSPHGTGTYNEQFF	TGTGCCAGCAGCCCCCATGGGACAGGGACATACAATGAGCAGTTCTTC
.	TRBV7-8	TRBJ2-3	TRBD2	CASSRGLASDTQYF	TGTGCCAGCAGCCGAGGACTAGCGTCAGATACGCAGTATTTT
.	TRBV5-1	TRBJ2-1	.	CASSLGGPLYEQFF	TGCGCCAGCAGCTTGGGAGGGCCTCTGTATGAGCAGTTCTTC
.	TRBV11-3	TRBJ1-2	.	CASSLGPIGGGYTF	TGTGCCAGCAGCTTAGGTCCAATCGGCGGTGGCTACACCTTC
.	TRBV15	TRBJ2-7	TRBD2	CATSRGLAGEYEQYF	TGTGCCACCAGCAGGGGACTAGCGGGAGAGTACGAGCAGTACTTC
.	TRBV13	TRBJ2-1	.	CASSPRAIQNNEQFF	TGTGCCAGCAGCCCGAGGGCAATACAAAACAATGAGCAGTTCTTC